This TCR beta chain was retrieved from a study of read filtering for tumor transcriptome and immune sequencing. Whole-study context: Mean patient age was roughly 61 years, range 47 to 80; approximately 18 male, 14 to 15 female. By R-ISS, stages I, II and III held 8, 16 and 7 patients.

Many counts were recorded for this clonotype. As yet, its antigen is unknown. The CDR3 loop spans 12 amino acids. The V end was cut by 2 bases, the J end by 5 bases, with 4 bases between. Germline V CDR1 and CDR2: KGHDR, SFDVKD. The library was built from 400 ng RNA with molecular barcoded adaptors for alpha/delta and beta/gamma chains. TCRdb processed the reads anew with MiXCR; each CDR3 protein has one entry. The repertoire consists of over 55,000 distinct CDR3 sequences, with over 11% occurring once and the leading ten covering over 40%. General observations from the study: The CD138-negative fraction was mixed bone marrow immune cells, not pure T cells. Even smaller IR-seq throughput identified most shared clonotypes.

The sample comprised a population of CD138-negative cells sorted from bone marrow. The TCR comes from a donor at least 40 years old with multiple myeloma. This chain uses TRBV24-1 with TRBJ2-3, with D unresolved. CDR3 in DNA: TGTGCCACCAGTGATTCCCGAGATACGCAGTATTTT. This translates into CATSDSRDTQYF.